The clone carrying this TCR beta chain was counted at least ten times. Its antigen remains unidentified. J was trimmed by 6 bases and V by 6 bases; bases with no gene match: 13. CDR1 is SQVTM and CDR2 is ANQGSEA in the germline V gene. The CDR3 is made up of 15 amino acids. A second PCR of roughly 7 to 11 cycles used a sample-barcoded 5' primer and a J-beta primer mix. Each cDNA molecule received a tag from a template-switch adaptor that had 12 random nucleotides. Paired-end reads containing CDR3 totaled no fewer than 2.5 million for each sample. TCRdb ran MiXCR on the 5' RACE reads and lists one entry per CDR3 protein. The sample holds some 900,000 distinct CDR3 sequences; 29% are singletons and the top ten take roughly a sixth. The sample belongs to a study of blood T cells in healthy people across ages. The study's findings and limits: Long-lived donors exceeded aged donors in naive CD4+ cells and diversity.

Per sample, extraction of total RNA gave at least 5 micrograms in every case. This receptor was identified in a woman aged 80 or over in good health. The chain has TRBV29-1 and TRBJ1-2, with 10 bases matching TRBD1. The sample consisted of blood. CDR3 sequence: CSVLSPGQGRDGYTF. The CDR3 DNA follows: TGCAGCGTCTTATCACCGGGACAGGGGAGGGATGGCTACACCTTC.